This paragraph reports one T cell receptor beta chain. Its specific antigen is unknown. Base qualities are missing; no much larger clone stands one base away. This sample was included in a study of blood T cell repertoires in COVID-19 (dated by TCRdb to the early 2020s). Study-level background: Samples covering the acute and convalescent phases of COVID-19 were provided by collaborators in the United States, Italy and Spain. Deeply sampled blood TCRbeta repertoires from subjects exposed to, actively infected with, or recovered from COVID-19 were included in the dataset. The samples were drawn from two sources: the first 160 participants of the ongoing ImmuneRACE study, and 1,254 subjects contributed by 6 global collaborators. The sample metadata nearly always contained a de-identified subject ID, COVID-19 status, age in years and sex. A freely available public database, intended as a resource for researchers studying the immune response to SARS-CoV-2, is where the repertoires were released. The prospective study material was composed of cDNA or gDNA derived from T cells, B-cell-depleted T cells, or PBMCs. Where available, HLA class I and class II types were obtained from metadata supplied by the sample provider rather than from assay-based typing. The study at large found these results: The amount of clinical and demographic metadata varied by source and participant and was provided uncurated.

The CDR3, cysteine through phenylalanine, is 15 amino acids long. Of all the DNA, just the CDR3 is kept, 45 bases in frame from base 1. In the germline V gene, CDR1 corresponds to SNHLY and CDR2 to FYNNEI. The V and J ends are trimmed by 3 bases and 2 bases, leaving 10 bases between them. In Seattle, one collaborating source enrolled patients while the infection was active and tracked those patients longitudinally over the course of disease. The collaborating institutions used their own protocols to collect whole blood in K2EDTA tubes. For TCRbeta analysis, collaborator samples were shipped as frozen whole blood, as isolated PBMCs, or as DNA extracted from either sample type. The immunoSEQ Assay, a bias-controlled multiplex PCR, was used to amplify TCRbeta CDR3 regions from genomic DNA. The original methods were these. The number of nucleated cells in each sample was estimated from the amplification of reference gene primers within the assay. To quantify the absolute abundance of each unique TCRbeta CDR3 rearrangement, sequence reads were collapsed and filtered. For each sample, productive Simpson clonality was calculated as the square root of Simpson's diversity index over productive rearrangements. TCRdb provides this immuneACCESS table in a form limited to in-frame rearrangements. Some clones are lacking; in checked studies, under half of them reflect an unresolved V gene, and why the rest are absent is not known. D and trimming come from the DNA, and the V and J calls and clone size come from that table. Recorded for this sample are hundreds of thousands of clones; 90% to 95% of them occurred a single time. The leading ten clones occupy more than 0.7% of the sample.

The chain is assembled from TRBV2 and TRBJ2-2; a weak D assignment points to TRBD1 (5 bases agree). The sequence came from a man aged 60-69 years with COVID-19, enrolled during active disease. The specimen was peripheral blood. The CDR3: CASSDQGTNTGELFF. The nucleotide sequence is given as TGTGCCAGCAGTGATCAGGGTACCAACACCGGGGAGCTGTTTTTT. The CDR3 plus the reference TRBV2 and TRBJ2-2 genes for the other parts give the full variable domain: EPEVTQTPSHQVTQMGQEVILRCVPISNHLYFYWYRQILGQKVEFLVSFYNNEISEKSEIFDDQFSVERPDGSNFTLKIRSTKLEDSAMYFCASSDQGTNTGELFFGEGSRLTVL.